The 6 T cell receptor beta chains in this list originate from one sample, sequenced in a study of blood T cell repertoires in COVID-19. Assay used: immunoSEQ multiplex PCR; TCRdb lists only in-frame clones, some missing. The sample yields 110,000 or so clones, about 80% seen once. Sequenced: peripheral blood. The receptors stem from a woman aged 40-49 years with acute or convalescent COVID-19.

For this clone: In the same sample, other DNA sequences code for this CDR3. V gene TRBV5-1 combines with J gene TRBJ2-7, with 10 bases matching TRBD2. The CDR3 is 14 amino acids. Per germline, CDR1 SGHRS and CDR2 YFSETQ. The J segment lost 4 bases and the V segment lost 3 bases, leaving 4 bases of the junction unmatched. CDR3 amino acids: CASSSTGLAYEQYF. The CDR3 region has the DNA TGCGCCAGCAGCTCTACGGGACTAGCGTACGAGCAGTACTTC.

This chain connects TRBV13 to TRBJ1-4; 10 bases align to TRBD1. Germline trimming cut 5 bases from V and 12 bases from J; bases unmatched to any gene: 15. The germline V gene encodes CDR1 PRHDT and CDR2 FYEKMQ (reference sequence). CDR3 size: 16 residues. CDR3 DNA: TGTGCCAGCAGCCCCGCCCGCCGGGACAGGGGCGTCGAACTGTTTTTT. Its protein is CASSPARRDRGVELFF. The variable domain in full, with the rest retrieved from reference TRBV13 and TRBJ1-4, is AAGVIQSPRHLIKEKRETATLKCYPIPRHDTVYWYQQGPGQDPQFLISFYEKMQSDKGSIPDRFSAQQFSDYHSELNMSSLELGDSALYFCASSPARRDRGVELFFGSGTQLSVL.

This chain joins TRBV7-3 and TRBJ1-1, with 10 nucleotides matching TRBD1. Germline CDR1 reads SGHTA; CDR2 reads FQGTGA. J lost 0 bases, V lost 5 bases, and 6 bases had no gene match. This CDR3 comprises 16 residues. This chain's CDR3 is CASSQTGGGMNTEAFF. In DNA, the CDR3 is TGTGCCAGCAGCCAGACAGGGGGCGGAATGAACACTGAAGCTTTCTTT.

The rearrangement uses TRBV6-2 or TRBV6-3 and TRBJ1-2; D uncertain. V shed 0 bases and J shed 2 bases, with 13 bases lying between them. The CDR3 spans 16 residues. The V gene's germline CDR1 is MNHEY and CDR2 SVGEGT. The CDR3 DNA follows: TGTGCCAGCAGTTACTCGAGAGGGCGGATGAACTATGGCTACACCTTC. Protein product: CASSYSRGRMNYGYTF.

The chain joins TRBV5-1 to TRBJ2-1; a possible D gene is TRBD1 (6 bases). Germline lookup yields CDR1 SGHRS and CDR2 YFSETQ. Trimming pared 2 bases from V and 0 bases from J, leaving 9 bases between. The CDR3 contains 15 residues. DNA of the CDR3: TGCGCCAGCAGCTTAACAGGGAACTCCTACAATGAGCAGTTCTTC. Its protein is CASSLTGNSYNEQFF.

This clone was detected only a few times. The chain joins TRBV4-2 to TRBJ1-1, with 9 nucleotides matching TRBD1. CDR3 size: 15 residues. Germline trimming cut 1 base from V and 1 base from J; bases unmatched to any gene: 1. Germline-derived CDR1 and CDR2 are LGHNA and YNFKEQ. The CDR3 region is CASSQAGQGNTEAFF. In DNA, the CDR3 is TGTGCCAGCAGCCAAGCGGGACAGGGGAACACTGAAGCTTTCTTT.